A single sample is the source of the 20 T cell receptor beta chains below, sequenced in a study of blood T cell repertoires in COVID-19. Assay: immunoSEQ multiplex PCR; the TCRdb copy retains only in-frame clones and omits some. The sample holds more than 250,000 clones, approximately 87% seen once. The source material was peripheral blood. The receptors derive from a human donor in a cohort sampled during active COVID-19.

Many counts were recorded for this clone. J is TRBJ2-2 and V is TRBV7-2; D possibly corresponds to TRBD1 (6 bases). CDR1 is SGHTA and CDR2 is FQGNSA in the germline V gene. CDR3 length equals 17 residues. The germline V and J ends were trimmed by 2 bases and 4 bases, with 17 bases remaining between them. Here the CDR3 reads CASSLPALQGFTGELFF. The CDR3 DNA is TGTGCCAGCAGCTTACCAGCCTTACAGGGTTTCACCGGGGAGCTGTTTTTT. The full variable domain, its missing parts supplied by reference TRBV7-2 and TRBJ2-2, is GAGVSQSPSNKVTEKGKDVELRCDPISGHTALYWYRQSLGQGLEFLIYFQGNSAPDKSGLPSDRFSAERTGGSVSTLTIQRTQQEDSAVYLCASSLPALQGFTGELFFGEGSRLTVL.

Only a few counts were recorded for this clone. The chain is built from TRBV5-4 and TRBJ2-2, with TRBD2 as a possible D gene (7 bases). The CDR3 covers 16 residues. Trimming took off 4 bases at V and 2 bases at J, with 15 bases between the two ends. The V gene's germline CDR1 is SGHNT and CDR2 YYREEE (reference sequence). Here the CDR3 reads CASSRGASGNTGELFF. The CDR3 nucleotides read TGTGCCAGCAGCCGGGGGGCTAGCGGAAACACCGGGGAGCTGTTTTTT.

This clone was seen once. This chain joins TRBV12-5 and TRBJ2-1; TRBD2 aligns across 8 bases. CDR1 and CDR2 (germline): LGHNT, FRNRAP. There are 16 residues in the CDR3. With 6 bases clipped from V and 9 bases from J, the junction kept 16 bases outside the gene matches. CDR3: CASGYAGTSSSGEQFF. In nucleotides, the CDR3 is TGTGCTAGTGGGTACGCCGGGACTAGTAGTTCGGGTGAGCAGTTCTTC.

The genes are TRBV15 and TRBJ2-3; D unresolved. The CDR3 loop spans 13 amino acids. The V gene's germline CDR1 is LNHNV and CDR2 YYDKDF (reference sequence). The V and J ends lost 4 bases and 4 bases respectively, with 9 bases between them. The CDR3 DNA is TGTGCCACCAGCAAGCACCGGGCAGATACGCAGTATTTT. It codes for CATSKHRADTQYF.

The V and J genes are TRBV6-4 and TRBJ2-4; tentative D call: TRBD1 (6 bases). CDR1 is MRHNA and CDR2 is SNTAGT in the germline V gene. Trimming took 6 bases from V and 8 from J, leaving 20 bases between them. The CDR3 is made up of 15 amino acids. The CDR3, as DNA: TGTGCCAGCAGCCCCCGGATTGGGGGCCCAGACATTCAGTACTTC. Residues: CASSPRIGGPDIQYF.

The chain is built from TRBV7-2 and TRBJ2-2; 7 nucleotides match TRBD1. This CDR3 is built from 19 residues. The J segment lost 1 base and the V segment lost 0 bases, leaving 11 bases of the junction unmatched. Germline values: CDR1 SGHTA, CDR2 FQGNSA. CDR3 protein: CASSLAPRPGQMNTGELFF. The CDR3 nucleotides are TGTGCCAGCAGCTTAGCGCCTCGTCCGGGACAGATGAACACCGGGGAGCTGTTTTTT.

The gene calls are TRBV4-1 and TRBJ2-1, with D possibly TRBD2 on 6 matching bases. Per germline, CDR1 MGHRA and CDR2 YSYEKL. Trimming removed 1 base from V and 8 bases from J, with 15 bases in between. The CDR3 is made up of 15 amino acids. CDR3 region: CASSQGGLRGDEQFF. DNA of the CDR3: TGCGCCAGCAGCCAAGGGGGACTGCGAGGCGATGAGCAGTTCTTC.

A few counts support this clone. J is TRBJ2-1 and V is TRBV6-4; 10 bases map to TRBD2. Losses at the gene ends were 0 bases for V and 9 bases for J; bases not matched to a gene: 8. This CDR3 spans 16 amino acids. Germline V gene sequence: CDR1 MRHNA, CDR2 SNTAGT. For the CDR3, the DNA is TGTGCCAGCAGTGACTCAAGCGGGGGGGCTTATGTTGAGCAGTTCTTC. It specifies CASSDSSGGAYVEQFF.

Only one count was recorded for this clone. The chain carries TRBV5-1 and TRBJ2-3; 12 bases align to TRBD2. The germline V gene has CDR1 SGHRS and CDR2 YFSETQ. The V gene end was trimmed by 0 bases and the J gene end by 7 bases; junction bases not matched to a gene: 6. The CDR3 consists of 16 residues. CDR3 sequence reads: CASSLATSGSVNTQYF. CDR3 bases: TGCGCCAGCAGCTTGGCGACTAGCGGGAGCGTAAATACGCAGTATTTT. Combining the CDR3 with reference TRBV5-1 and TRBJ2-3 gives the whole variable domain KAGVTQTPRYLIKTRGQQVTLSCSPISGHRSVSWYQQTPGQGLQFLFEYFSETQRNKGNFPGRFSGRQFSNSRSEMNVSTLELGDSALYLCASSLATSGSVNTQYFGPGTRLTVL.

V usage is TRBV5-1 and J usage is TRBJ1-2; 9 bases fit TRBD1. The CDR3 extends over 14 amino acids. Trimming removed 4 bases from V and 4 bases from J; junction bases left unmatched: 5. Germline V gene sequence: CDR1 SGHRS, CDR2 YFSETQ. CDR3 DNA sequence: TGCGCCAGCAGCCCGGGACAGGGTCCCTATGGCTACACCTTC. It yields the protein CASSPGQGPYGYTF.

This clone has more than one count but fewer than ten. V and J are TRBV27 and TRBJ2-1; D is possibly TRBD2 (5 bases). The CDR3 covers 14 residues. Germline CDR1 reads MNHEY; CDR2 reads SMNVEV (reference sequence). Trimming cost V 2 bases and J 10 bases, with 15 bases left between them. This CDR3 reads CASSLRVPTGEQFF. CDR3 DNA: TGTGCCAGCAGTTTAAGGGTCCCCACGGGGGAGCAGTTCTTC.

The chain uses TRBV28 and TRBJ2-3; TRBD2 matches 8 bases. This CDR3 region has 19 residues. Germline V gives CDR1 MDHEN, CDR2 SYDVKM. V shed 5 bases and J 0 bases; nucleotides not matched to a gene: 16. The CDR3 DNA reads as TGTGCCAGCAGTCCCCAGAGATCCCAAGGACTAGCAAGCACAGATACGCAGTATTTT. Translation: CASSPQRSQGLASTDTQYF.

V usage is TRBV10-1 and J usage is TRBJ1-1; D might be TRBD1 (6 bases). The ends were cut back, 6 bases at V and 4 bases at J, with 21 bases in the middle. This CDR3 contains 16 residues. The germline V gene encodes CDR1 WNHNN and CDR2 SYGVQD (reference sequence). This chain's CDR3 is CASSPRGRGGLTEAFF. The CDR3 DNA is TGCGCCAGCAGCCCTCGCGGGCGGGGGGGGCTCACTGAAGCTTTCTTT.

This clone was seen just once. V usage is TRBV6-4 and J usage is TRBJ2-1; 8 nucleotides match TRBD2. V lost 3 bases, J lost 4 bases, and 5 bases stayed unmatched. Germline CDR1 MRHNA, CDR2 SNTAGT. The CDR3 has 15 residues. CDR3 coding DNA: TGTGCCAGCAGTGAACTCTTAGCGGGATACAATGAGCAGTTCTTC. Residues: CASSELLAGYNEQFF.

This chain joins TRBV29-1 and TRBJ2-1; TRBD2 agrees at 7 bases. The length of the CDR3 is 13 residues. After removal of 7 bases from V and 5 bases from J, the junction contained 8 bases not matched to a gene. Germline CDR1 is SQVTM and CDR2 is ANQGSEA. As DNA, the CDR3 is TGCAGCGGGGGCGGAGCGGGGAACAATGAGCAGTTCTTC. This encodes CSGGGAGNNEQFF.

This chain links TRBV5-4 with TRBJ2-5, with D unresolved. This CDR3 comprises 15 residues. V lost 0 bases and J 0 bases, leaving 9 bases between the germline ends. Germline V lookup: CDR1 SGHNT, CDR2 YYREEE (reference sequence). The chain's CDR3 is CASSLDGLYQETQYF. The CDR3 coding sequence is TGTGCCAGCAGCTTGGACGGTTTGTACCAAGAGACCCAGTACTTC.

This clone was seen once. The chain has TRBV5-6 and TRBJ2-7, with TRBD1 matching 8 bases. CDR1 is SGHDT, CDR2 YYEEEE, per germline. The CDR3 totals 16 residues. V lost 0 bases, J lost 0 bases, and 5 bases stayed unmatched. CDR3 bases: TGTGCCAGCAGCTTGGATCAGGGGGCCGTCTCCTACGAGCAGTACTTC. Protein sequence: CASSLDQGAVSYEQYF.

J is TRBJ2-2 and V is TRBV9; 11 bases map to TRBD2. Germline CDR1 SGDLS, CDR2 YYNGEE. The CDR3 totals 15 residues. V lost 3 bases, J lost 5 bases, and 3 bases stayed unmatched. In DNA, the CDR3 is TGTGCCAGCAGCGGTAGCGGGGGGGCTACCGGGGAGCTGTTTTTT. Translation: CASSGSGGATGELFF.

CDR3 coding DNA: TGCGCCAGCAGCCCACAGGGGCGCGGACCCGGGGAGCTGTTTTTT. Translating gives CASSPQGRGPGELFF. The chain links TRBV4-3 to TRBJ2-2, with 7 bases aligning to TRBD1. Germline CDR1 is LGHNA and CDR2 is YSLEER. Trimming took 4 bases from V and 6 from J; bases not matched to a gene: 8. This CDR3 comprises 15 residues.

V gene TRBV6-6 combines with J gene TRBJ1-5; perhaps TRBD1 as D (6 bases). The length of the CDR3 is 14 residues. Germline CDR1 and CDR2: MNHNY and SVGAGI (reference sequence). Deletions cut 7 bases from V and 1 base from J, with 11 bases between. The CDR3 DNA follows: TGTGCCAGCACCGAGACAGGCAGCAATCAGCCCCAGCATTTT. It encodes CASTETGSNQPQHF.